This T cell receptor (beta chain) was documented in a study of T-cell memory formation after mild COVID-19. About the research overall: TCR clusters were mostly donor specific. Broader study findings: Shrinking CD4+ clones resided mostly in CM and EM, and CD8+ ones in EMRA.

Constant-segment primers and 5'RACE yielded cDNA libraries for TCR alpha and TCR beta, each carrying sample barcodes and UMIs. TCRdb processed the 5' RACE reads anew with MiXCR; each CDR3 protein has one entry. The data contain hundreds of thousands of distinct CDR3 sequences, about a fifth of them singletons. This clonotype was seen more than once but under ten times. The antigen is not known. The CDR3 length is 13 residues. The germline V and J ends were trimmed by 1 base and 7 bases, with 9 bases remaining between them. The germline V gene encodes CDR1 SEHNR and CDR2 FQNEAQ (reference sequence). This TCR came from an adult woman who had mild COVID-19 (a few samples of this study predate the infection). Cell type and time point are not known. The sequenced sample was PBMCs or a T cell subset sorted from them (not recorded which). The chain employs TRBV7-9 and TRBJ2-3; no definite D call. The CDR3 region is CASSLGGSNTQYF. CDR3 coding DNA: TGTGCCAGCAGCTTAGGAGGTTCGAATACGCAGTATTTT.